This TCR beta chain was sequenced in a study of blood T cells in healthy people across ages (dated by TCRdb to about 2015). Study-level background: In model experiments, roughly one uniquely barcoded TCR beta cDNA molecule per two T cells was captured by template switching. Using deep sequencing normalized with unique cDNA molecular identifiers, the study measured how TCR beta repertoire diversity changes with age. The donors were split into four age groups: young (average around 15 years), middle-aged (roughly 39), aged (about 62) and long-lived (roughly 88). To avoid experimental bias, donors of different ages were randomly spread across the sequencing lanes. For two donors (one aged 18 to 29 and one aged 80 or older), the study analyzed two additional independent replicas of 1 million unique cDNA reads from the same blood draw.

The donors were about 40 Caucasian individuals from Russia, aged 6 to 90 years, who were systemically healthy. Around 9.7 milliliters of peripheral blood were collected from each donor into EDTA-treated Vacutainer tubes. Ficoll-Paque density-gradient centrifugation was used to isolate PBMCs, with at least 7 million per sample. Total RNA, at least 5 micrograms per sample, was extracted from PBMCs with Trizol reagent. For every donor, flow cytometry on a PBMC aliquot measured the percentage of naive CD45RAhigh/CD27high T cells. This clonotype was detected a few times. Its target antigen remains unknown. This may arise from a read error, as a much more abundant clone is one base away. Library preparation employed 5' RACE. Sequencing took place on an Illumina HiSeq 2500. A second PCR of roughly 7 to 11 cycles was performed with a sample-barcoded 5' primer and a J-beta primer mix. A unique molecular identifier was introduced onto each TCR beta cDNA molecule by a template-switch 5' adaptor carrying 12 random nucleotides. Each sample yielded at least 2.5 million CDR3-containing paired-end reads. First-strand cDNA was synthesized from all RNA with the Mint cDNA synthesis kit, primed by a TRBC-specific oligonucleotide. After uracil-DNA glycosylase treatment, a first 18-cycle PCR used universal primers M1SS and BC2_uni_R on all cDNA. The original pipeline was this. Each sample was normalized by randomly selecting 1 million high-quality reads, each carrying a distinct molecular identifier. Instead of being binned into consensus sequences, reads with shared molecular identifiers were discarded. CDR3 identification, clonotype clustering and error correction used MiTCR with a Q25 quality threshold and the strictest error-elimination algorithm. A nonparametric unseen species model with Euler transformation was used to estimate a lower bound on total TCR beta diversity. TCRdb passed the public sequencing reads through fastp at Q25 and MiXCR, retaining productive beta sequences. Each CDR3 protein appears once, grouped with its most common genes and DNA. What appears here as the V and J calls and clone size reflects TCRdb's work, not the paper's. The sample table holds over 500,000 distinct CDR3 sequences, of which 52% were seen once. Approximately 12% of the sample goes to the ten largest clones.

Overall study outcomes, separate from this receptor: As age increased, observed TCR beta diversity per million T cells dropped in a roughly linear way, and a significant reduction was already evident by age about 36. Conclusive comparison of naive and antigen-experienced compartments was prevented by the profiling of bulk unsorted PBMCs. Donor CMV infection status was unknown, potentially confounding age-related changes in expanded clonotypes. Total diversity estimates from one million sequenced T cells were considered lower bounds and underestimates. Compared with the aged group, more naive CD4+ T cells, fewer expanded clones and increased TCR diversity were shown by the long-lived group, suggesting age selection. A strong correlation was found between observed TCR beta diversity and the percentage of naive T cells measured by flow cytometry.

The germline V gene yields MDHEN for CDR1 and SYDVKM for CDR2. Clipping removes 5 bases from V and 7 bases from J, with 11 as the unmatched junction base count. The CDR3 covers 15 residues, taking in both the cysteine and the phenylalanine. CDR3 DNA is the only sequence kept; it has 45 bases, read in frame from the first base. This TCR came from a woman older than 75 in good health. Source material: blood. This chain is built from TRBV28 and TRBJ2-7; 10 junctional bases match TRBD1. For the CDR3, the sequence is CASSPGTGDYNEQYF. The nucleotide sequence is TGTGCCAGCAGTCCCGGGACAGGGGACTACAATGAGCAGTACTTC.